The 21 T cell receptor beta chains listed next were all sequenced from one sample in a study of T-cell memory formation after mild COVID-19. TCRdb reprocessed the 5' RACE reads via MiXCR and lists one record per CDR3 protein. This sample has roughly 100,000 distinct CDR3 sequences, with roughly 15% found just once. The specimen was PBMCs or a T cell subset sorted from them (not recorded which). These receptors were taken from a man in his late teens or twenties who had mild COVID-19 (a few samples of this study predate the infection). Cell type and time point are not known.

The CDR3 DNA reads TGTGCCATCAGTGAGGCAGGGATGGGCTACAATGAGCAGTTCTTC. It encodes CAISEAGMGYNEQFF. The chain uses TRBV10-3 and TRBJ2-1; a possible D gene is TRBD1 (5 bases). The germline CDR1 and CDR2 sequences are ENHRY and SYGVKD. The ends were cut back, 2 bases at V and 3 bases at J, with 11 bases in the middle. This CDR3 has 15 amino acids.

The CDR3 nucleotides read TGCGCCAGCAATAGGGACGGGTACATTCAGTACTTC. It codes for CASNRDGYIQYF. V gene TRBV23-1 combines with J gene TRBJ2-4; perhaps D is TRBD1 or TRBD2 (5 bases each). TRBV23-1 is sorted into the ORF group, with uncertain function. The CDR3 has 12 residues. The V and J ends lost 7 bases and 8 bases respectively, with 12 bases between them.

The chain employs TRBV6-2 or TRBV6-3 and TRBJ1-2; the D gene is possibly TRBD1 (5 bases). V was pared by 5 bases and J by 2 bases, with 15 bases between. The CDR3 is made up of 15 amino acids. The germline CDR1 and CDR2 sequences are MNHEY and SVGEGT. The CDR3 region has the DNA TGTGCCAGCAGTATCGGGACGGACCTAAACTATGGCTACACCTTC. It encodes CASSIGTDLNYGYTF.

This chain's CDR3 is CASSFRTENGYTF. The CDR3 nucleotides read TGTGCCAGCAGCTTTAGGACAGAAAATGGCTACACCTTC. This rearrangement joins TRBV7-2 to TRBJ1-2; D possibly corresponds to TRBD1 (6 bases). CDR1 is SGHTA and CDR2 is FQGNSA in the germline V gene. The V end was cut by 3 bases, the J end by 6 bases, with 11 bases between. The CDR3 length is 13 residues.

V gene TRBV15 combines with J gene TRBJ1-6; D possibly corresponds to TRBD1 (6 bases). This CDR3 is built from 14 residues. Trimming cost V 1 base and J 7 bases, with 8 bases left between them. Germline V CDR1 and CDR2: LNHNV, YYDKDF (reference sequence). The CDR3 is CATSRGQENSPLHF. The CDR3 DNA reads TGTGCCACCAGCAGAGGACAGGAGAATTCACCCCTCCACTTT.

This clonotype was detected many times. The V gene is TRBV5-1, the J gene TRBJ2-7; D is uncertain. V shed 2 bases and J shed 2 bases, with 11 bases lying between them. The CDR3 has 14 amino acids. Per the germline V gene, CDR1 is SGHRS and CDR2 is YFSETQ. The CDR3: CASSFTNPAYEQYF. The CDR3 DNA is TGCGCCAGCAGCTTTACAAATCCGGCCTACGAGCAGTACTTC.

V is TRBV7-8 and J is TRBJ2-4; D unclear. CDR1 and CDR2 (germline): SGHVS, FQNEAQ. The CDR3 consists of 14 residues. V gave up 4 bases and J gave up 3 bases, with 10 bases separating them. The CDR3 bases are TGTGCCAGCAGCTCAACAGCACGCAAAAACATTCAGTACTTC. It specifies CASSSTARKNIQYF.

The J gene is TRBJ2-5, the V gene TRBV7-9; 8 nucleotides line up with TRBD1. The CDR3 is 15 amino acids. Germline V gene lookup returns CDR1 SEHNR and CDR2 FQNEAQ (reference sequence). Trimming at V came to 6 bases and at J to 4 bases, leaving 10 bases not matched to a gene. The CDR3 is CASRHQGAGRETQYF. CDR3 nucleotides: TGTGCCAGCAGGCACCAGGGGGCCGGCAGAGAGACCCAGTACTTC. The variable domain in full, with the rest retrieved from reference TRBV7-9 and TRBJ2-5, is DTGVSQNPRHKITKRGQNVTFRCDPISEHNRLYWYRQTLGQGPEFLTYFQNEAQLEKSRLLSDRFSAERPKGSFSTLEIQRTEQGDSAMYLCASRHQGAGRETQYFGPGTRLLVL.

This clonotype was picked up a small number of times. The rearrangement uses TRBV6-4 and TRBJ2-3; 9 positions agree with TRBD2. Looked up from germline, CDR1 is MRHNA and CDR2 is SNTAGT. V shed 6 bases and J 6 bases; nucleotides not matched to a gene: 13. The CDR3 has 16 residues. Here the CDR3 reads CASSPGGAGGPDTQYF. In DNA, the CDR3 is TGTGCCAGCAGCCCGGGGGGAGCGGGGGGCCCGGATACGCAGTATTTT.

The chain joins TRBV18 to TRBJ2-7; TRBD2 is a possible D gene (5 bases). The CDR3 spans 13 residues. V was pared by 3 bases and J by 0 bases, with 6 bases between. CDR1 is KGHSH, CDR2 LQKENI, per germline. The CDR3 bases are TGTGCCAGCTCACCCCGGGACTCCTACGAGCAGTACGTC. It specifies CASSPRDSYEQYV.

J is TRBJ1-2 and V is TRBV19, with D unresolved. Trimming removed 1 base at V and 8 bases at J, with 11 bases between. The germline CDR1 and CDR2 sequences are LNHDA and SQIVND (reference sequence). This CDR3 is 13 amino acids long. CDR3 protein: CASSIARQTGYTF. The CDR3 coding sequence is TGTGCCAGTAGTATAGCTCGCCAGACCGGCTACACCTTC.

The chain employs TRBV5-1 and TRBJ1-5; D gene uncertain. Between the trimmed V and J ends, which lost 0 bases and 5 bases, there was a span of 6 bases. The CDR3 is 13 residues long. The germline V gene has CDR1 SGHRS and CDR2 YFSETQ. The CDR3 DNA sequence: TGCGCCAGCAGCTTGGAAGGGTATCAGCCCCAGCATTTT. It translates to CASSLEGYQPQHF.

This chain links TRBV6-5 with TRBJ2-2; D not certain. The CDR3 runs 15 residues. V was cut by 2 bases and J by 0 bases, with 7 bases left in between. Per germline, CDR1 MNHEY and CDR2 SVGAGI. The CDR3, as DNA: TGTGCCAGCAGTTACGGGTTAGCGAACACCGGGGAGCTGTTTTTT. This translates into CASSYGLANTGELFF.

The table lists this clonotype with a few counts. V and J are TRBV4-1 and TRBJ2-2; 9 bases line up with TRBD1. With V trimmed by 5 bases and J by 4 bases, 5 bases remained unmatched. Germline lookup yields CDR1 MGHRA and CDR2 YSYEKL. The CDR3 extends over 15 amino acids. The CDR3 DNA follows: TGCGCCAGCAGCACAGGGGGCGCTCCCACCGGGGAGCTGTTTTTT. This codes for CASSTGGAPTGELFF.

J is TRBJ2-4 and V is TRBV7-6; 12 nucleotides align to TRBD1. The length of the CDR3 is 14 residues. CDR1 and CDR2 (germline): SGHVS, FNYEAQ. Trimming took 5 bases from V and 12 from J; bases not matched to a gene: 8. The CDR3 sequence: CASSQFGTGGDQYF. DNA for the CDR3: TGTGCCAGCAGCCAATTCGGGACAGGGGGCGATCAGTACTTC.

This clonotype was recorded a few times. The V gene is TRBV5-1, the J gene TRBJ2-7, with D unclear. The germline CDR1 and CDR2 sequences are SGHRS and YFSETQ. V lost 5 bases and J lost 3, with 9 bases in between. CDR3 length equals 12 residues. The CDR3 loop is CASRTDGYEQYF. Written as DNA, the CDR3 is TGCGCCAGCAGGACCGACGGCTACGAGCAGTACTTC.

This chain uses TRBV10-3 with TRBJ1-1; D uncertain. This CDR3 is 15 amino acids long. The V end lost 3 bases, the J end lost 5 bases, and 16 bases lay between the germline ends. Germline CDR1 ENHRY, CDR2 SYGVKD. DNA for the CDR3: TGTGCCATCAGTGATTTGCAGAGTGGTGTTACTGAAGCTTTCTTT. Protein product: CAISDLQSGVTEAFF.

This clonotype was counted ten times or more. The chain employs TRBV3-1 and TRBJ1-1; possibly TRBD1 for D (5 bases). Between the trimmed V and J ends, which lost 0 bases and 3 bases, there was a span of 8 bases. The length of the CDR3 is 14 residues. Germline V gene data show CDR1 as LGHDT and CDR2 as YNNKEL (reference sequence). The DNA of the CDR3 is TGTGCCAGCAGCCAAGAAGGGGTTTACACTGAAGCTTTCTTT. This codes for CASSQEGVYTEAFF.

CDR3 residues: CASSLASGFAEAFF. As DNA, the CDR3 is TGTGCCAGCAGTTTAGCTTCGGGGTTCGCTGAAGCTTTCTTT. The J gene is TRBJ1-1, the V gene TRBV12-3 or TRBV12-4; D is uncertain. The V end was cut by 0 bases, the J end by 6 bases, with 11 bases between. The CDR3 is 14 residues long.

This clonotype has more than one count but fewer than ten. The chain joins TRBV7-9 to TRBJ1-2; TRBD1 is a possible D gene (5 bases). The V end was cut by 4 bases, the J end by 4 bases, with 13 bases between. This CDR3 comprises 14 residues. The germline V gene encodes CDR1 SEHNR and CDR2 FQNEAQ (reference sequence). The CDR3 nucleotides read TGTGCCAGCAGCTCGCCGGGGGTGGGCTATGGCTACACCTTC. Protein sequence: CASSSPGVGYGYTF.

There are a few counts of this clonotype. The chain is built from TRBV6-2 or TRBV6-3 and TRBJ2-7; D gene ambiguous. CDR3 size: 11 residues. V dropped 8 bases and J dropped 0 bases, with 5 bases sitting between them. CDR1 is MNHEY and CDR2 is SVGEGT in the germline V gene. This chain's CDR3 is CASGDSYEQYV. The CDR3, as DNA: TGTGCCAGCGGGGACTCCTACGAGCAGTACGTC.